This is a list of T cell receptor beta chains from one sample in a study of long-term antiretroviral therapy in people with HIV. The method was immunoSEQ multiplex PCR; TCRdb's version includes in-frame clones alone and lacks a portion of them. This table holds some 19,000 clones, about 89% found once. The material was unsorted PBMCs, obtained 0.5 years after starting antiretroviral therapy. The source is a man in his forties with HIV. Each CDR3 is given with its conserved first and last residue. Fields, in order: J gene, V gene, D gene, clone size, CDR3 protein, CDR3 DNA. The D gene is left open where the match is weak. Clone size is given for some rows only: seen once, a few or many times, or a class if the clone is expanded.

TRBJ2-7,TRBV7-6,NA,few,CASSPMGGRGADEQYF,TGTGCCAGCAGCCCAATGGGGGGTCGCGGGGCGGACGAGCAGTACTTC
TRBJ1-4,TRBV19,NA,NA,CASSMRDELFF,TGTGCCAGTAGTATGCGGGACGAACTGTTTTTT
TRBJ2-2,TRBV6-1,NA,few,CAGRPANTGELFF,TGTGCCGGACGGCCGGCGAACACCGGGGAGCTGTTTTTT
TRBJ1-2,TRBV11-1,NA,NA,CASSLSGLIKGGYTF,TGTGCCAGCAGCTTGTCCGGTTTGATCAAGGGAGGCTACACCTTC
TRBJ1-5,TRBV7-9,NA,NA,CASSFTGNNQPQHF,TGTGCCAGCAGCTTTACAGGGAACAATCAGCCCCAGCATTTT
TRBJ1-3,TRBV7-8,NA,once,CASSFSLGDTIYF,TGTGCCAGCAGCTTCAGTCTAGGAGACACCATATATTTT
TRBJ1-2,TRBV27,NA,NA,CASGLGPNYGYTF,TGTGCCAGTGGTTTGGGCCCTAACTATGGCTACACCTTC
TRBJ1-2,TRBV10-2,NA,NA,CASSESGDGYTF,TGCGCCAGCAGTGAGTCGGGTGATGGCTACACCTTC
TRBJ1-2,TRBV6-1,TRBD1,NA,CASSELTKGQGAWGYTF,TGTGCCAGCAGTGAACTAACCAAGGGACAGGGGGCATGGGGCTACACCTTC
TRBJ1-5,TRBV6-6,NA,NA,CATHTGNQPQHF,TGTGCCACCCACACAGGGAATCAGCCCCAGCATTTT
TRBJ2-7,TRBV7-6,NA,NA,CASSLVGGSYEQYF,TGTGCCAGCAGCTTAGTAGGCGGCTCCTACGAGCAGTACTTC
TRBJ2-3,TRBV5-1,TRBD2,NA,CASSRLAGGTDTQYF,TGCGCCAGCAGCAGGTTAGCGGGAGGCACAGATACGCAGTATTTT
TRBJ1-4,TRBV27,NA,once,CASSLSPGDLGEKLFF,TGTGCCAGCAGTTTATCGCCGGGGGACCTGGGTGAAAAACTGTTTTTT
TRBJ1-2,TRBV4-3,NA,NA,CASSQEAGASYGYTF,TGCGCCAGCAGCCAAGAAGCGGGCGCCAGCTATGGCTACACCTTC
TRBJ2-7,TRBV7-9,NA,NA,CASRLQDAGNEQYF,TGTGCCAGCAGACTTCAAGATGCAGGGAACGAGCAGTACTTC
TRBJ1-1,TRBV29-1,TRBD1,NA,CSVSGTGAGEAFF,TGCAGCGTATCCGGGACAGGGGCAGGTGAAGCTTTCTTT
TRBJ2-7,TRBV5-1,NA,once,CASSLGGDYEQYF,TGCGCCAGCAGCTTGGGGGGGGACTACGAGCAGTACTTC
TRBJ2-7,TRBV6-1,NA,NA,CASSEGLDSPYEQYF,TGTGCCAGCAGTGAAGGCTTGGACAGTCCCTACGAGCAGTACTTC
TRBJ1-3,TRBV11-2,NA,NA,CASSAYRDIGNTIYF,TGTGCCAGCAGCGCTTACCGGGACATAGGAAACACCATATATTTT
TRBJ2-3,TRBV25-1,TRBD2,NA,CASSGTRPTDTQYF,TGTGCCAGCAGTGGGACTAGACCCACAGATACGCAGTATTTT